The clone carrying this T cell receptor (beta chain) came up many times. Trimming left V 2 bases short and J 4 bases short, with 4 bases between. The CDR3 is 12 amino acids. Germline lookup yields CDR1 KGHSH and CDR2 LQKENI. The sample comes from a study of T-cell reconstitution after alpha-beta-depleted transplantation in children. A TCRbeta library incorporating unique molecular identifiers was prepared. TCRdb used MiXCR to reprocess the PCR reads, holding one entry per CDR3 protein. Of a few hundred thousand distinct CDR3 sequences listed, around 9.7% are singletons. This chain joins TRBV18 and TRBJ2-3; no clear D. This TCR derives from a human donor who donated a stem cell graft to a child with SCID. The sequencing here drew on PBMCs from the stem cell graft donor, taken from the stem cell graft. The CDR3 DNA sequence: TGTGCCAGCTCACCAACAGCAGATACGCAGTATTTT. This gives the protein CASSPTADTQYF.